This entry describes one TCR beta chain. Its antigen remains unknown. This record comes from a study of vaccination and CD4 T cells after COVID-19. The treatment is: approximately 9-day PBMC culture with coronavirus spike peptide pools or control peptides (ViraFEST assay). Trimming removed 8 bases from V and 7 bases from J, with 12 bases in between. Germline CDR1 reads LNHDA; CDR2 reads SQIVND (reference sequence). This CDR3 region has 13 residues. The Oncomine TCR Beta short-read assay was applied to DNA of cultured CD4+ T cells. TCRdb used MiXCR to reprocess the PCR reads, holding one entry per CDR3 protein. The sample contains more than 9,000 distinct CDR3 sequences, 59% of which appear only once.

This receptor was identified in a human donor who had recovered from COVID-19. The sequencing input was CD4+ T cells from blood, cultured in vitro. This sequence joins TRBV19 and TRBJ1-6; D is uncertain. The CDR3 sequence: CASLDDPNSPLHF. The CDR3 DNA sequence: TGTGCCAGTCTGGACGATCCCAATTCACCCCTCCACTTT.